This T cell receptor (beta chain) originates from a study of siplizumab effects on memory and regulatory T cells. Study observations and caveats: Both greater diversity than memory cells and a major contribution to the alloresponse seemed to characterize naive T cells.

Points on this clone: Its antigen is not identified.

Here immunoSEQ multiplex PCR was the method, and the copy in TCRdb shows in-frame clones only, minus some. The sample consists of 99,000 or so clones, 90% to 95% of them appearing once. The sequence was collected from a human donor in good health. The material sequenced was non-Treg CD4+ T cells sorted from blood.

The CDR3 spells CASSQLQAGDTEAFF. The CDR3 coding sequence is TGTGCCAGCAGCCAATTACAGGCCGGGGACACTGAAGCTTTCTTT. This chain joins TRBV14 and TRBJ1-1; D possibly corresponds to TRBD1 (5 bases). This CDR3 contains 15 residues. V lost 2 bases and J lost 3, with 13 bases in between. Germline V lookup: CDR1 SGHDN, CDR2 FVKESK.